The clone carrying this TCR beta chain appeared many times. Its antigen is unknown. The data originate from a study of T cell repertoires in cytomegalovirus infection. Study-wide context: Matching HLA type and CMV infection were both indicated by public TCR beta signatures. Overall study findings and caveats: CMV-specific HLA-C-restricted TCR beta clonotypes dominated the ex vivo response.

TCRdb re-analysed the reads in MiXCR, keeping a single row per CDR3 protein. Seen here are fewer than 550,000 distinct CDR3 sequences, 15% to 20% observed once, and the top ten hold roughly a quarter. Germline V gene sequence: CDR1 MNHEY, CDR2 SMNVEV (reference sequence). V was pared by 3 bases and J by 3 bases, with 8 bases between. The CDR3 is 13 residues long. This clonotype was sampled from a human donor in good health (CMV status not recorded). Some clones in this sample may be carry-over from other donors' samples. The chain recombines TRBV27 with TRBJ1-2; D not resolved. Sequenced: CD8+ T cells from PBMCs. DNA for the CDR3: TGTGCCAGCAGTTTGGGTTTATACTATGGCTACACCTTC. As protein: CASSLGLYYGYTF.